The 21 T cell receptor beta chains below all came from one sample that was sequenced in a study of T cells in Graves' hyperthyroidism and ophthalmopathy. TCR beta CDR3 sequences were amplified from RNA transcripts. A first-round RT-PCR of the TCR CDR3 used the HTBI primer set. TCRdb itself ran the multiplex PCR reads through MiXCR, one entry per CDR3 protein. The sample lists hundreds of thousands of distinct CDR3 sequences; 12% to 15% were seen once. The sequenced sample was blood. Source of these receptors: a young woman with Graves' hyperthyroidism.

CDR3 bases: TGTGCCAGCAGGCGTGACAGAATTTCCTACAATGAGCAGTTCTTC. As protein: CASRRDRISYNEQFF. The rearrangement joins TRBV27 to TRBJ2-1; possibly TRBD1 for D (5 bases). V lost 6 bases and J lost 1, with 13 bases in between. CDR1 and CDR2 from the germline V gene are MNHEY and SMNVEV (reference sequence). This CDR3 is built from 15 residues.

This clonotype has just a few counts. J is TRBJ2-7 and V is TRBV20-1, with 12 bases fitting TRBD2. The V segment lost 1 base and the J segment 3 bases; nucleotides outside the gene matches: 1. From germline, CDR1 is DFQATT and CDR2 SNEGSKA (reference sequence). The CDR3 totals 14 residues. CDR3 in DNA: TGCAGTGCTAGAGGGGGACTAGCGGGCTACGAGCAGTACTTC. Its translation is CSARGGLAGYEQYF.

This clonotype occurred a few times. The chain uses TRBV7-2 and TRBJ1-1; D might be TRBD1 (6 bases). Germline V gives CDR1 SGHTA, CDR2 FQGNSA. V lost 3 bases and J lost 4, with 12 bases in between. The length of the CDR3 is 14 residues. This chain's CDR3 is CASSFLGAGTEAFF. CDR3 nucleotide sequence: TGTGCCAGCAGCTTTTTGGGGGCCGGCACTGAAGCTTTCTTT.

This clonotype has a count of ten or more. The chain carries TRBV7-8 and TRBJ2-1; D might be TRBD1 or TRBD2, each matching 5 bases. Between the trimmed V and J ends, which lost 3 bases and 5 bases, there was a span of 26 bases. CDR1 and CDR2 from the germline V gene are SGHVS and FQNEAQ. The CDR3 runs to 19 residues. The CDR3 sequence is CASSLGELAGLSRNNEQFF. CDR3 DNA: TGTGCCAGCAGCTTGGGGGAGTTGGCGGGCTTATCGAGAAACAATGAGCAGTTCTTC.

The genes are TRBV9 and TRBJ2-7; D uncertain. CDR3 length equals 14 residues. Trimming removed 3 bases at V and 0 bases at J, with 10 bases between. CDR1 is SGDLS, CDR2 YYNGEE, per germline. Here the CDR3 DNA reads TGTGCCAGCAGCGGTGGGGTCACCTCCTACGAGCAGTACTTC. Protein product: CASSGGVTSYEQYF.

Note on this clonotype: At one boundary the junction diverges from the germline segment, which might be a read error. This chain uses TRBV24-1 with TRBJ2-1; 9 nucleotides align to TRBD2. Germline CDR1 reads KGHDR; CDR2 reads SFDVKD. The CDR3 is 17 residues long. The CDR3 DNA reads TGTGCCACCAGTGATTTAGGGCTAGCGGGAAAGGACAACGAGCAGTTCTTC. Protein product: CATSDLGLAGKDNEQFF.

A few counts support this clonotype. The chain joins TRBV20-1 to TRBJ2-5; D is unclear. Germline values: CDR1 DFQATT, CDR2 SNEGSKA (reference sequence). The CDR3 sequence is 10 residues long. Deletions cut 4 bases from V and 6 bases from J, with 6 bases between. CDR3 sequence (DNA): TGCAGTGCTATTGGGAAGACCCAGTACTTC. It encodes CSAIGKTQYF.

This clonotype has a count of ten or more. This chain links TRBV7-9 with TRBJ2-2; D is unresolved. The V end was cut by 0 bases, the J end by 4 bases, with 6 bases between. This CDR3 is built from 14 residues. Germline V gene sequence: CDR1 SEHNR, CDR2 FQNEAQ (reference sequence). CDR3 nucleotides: TGTGCCAGCAGCTTAGCACGTGGCACCGGGGAGCTGTTTTTT. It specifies CASSLARGTGELFF. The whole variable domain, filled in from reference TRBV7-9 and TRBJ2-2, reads DTGVSQNPRHKITKRGQNVTFRCDPISEHNRLYWYRQTLGQGPEFLTYFQNEAQLEKSRLLSDRFSAERPKGSFSTLEIQRTEQGDSAMYLCASSLARGTGELFFGEGSRLTVL.

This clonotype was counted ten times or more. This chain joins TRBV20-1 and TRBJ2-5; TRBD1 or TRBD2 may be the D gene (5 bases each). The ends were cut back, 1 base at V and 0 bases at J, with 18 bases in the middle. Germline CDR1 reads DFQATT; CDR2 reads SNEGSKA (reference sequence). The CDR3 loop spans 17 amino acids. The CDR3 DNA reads TGCAGTGCTAGAGTGGGAACAGGCACGGGGTACCAAGAGACCCAGTACTTC. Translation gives CSARVGTGTGYQETQYF.

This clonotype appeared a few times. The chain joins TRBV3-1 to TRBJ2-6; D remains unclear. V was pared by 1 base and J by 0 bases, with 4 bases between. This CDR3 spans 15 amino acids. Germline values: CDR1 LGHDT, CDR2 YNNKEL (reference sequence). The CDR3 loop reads CASSQGNSGANVLTF. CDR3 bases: TGTGCCAGCAGCCAAGGGAACTCTGGGGCCAACGTCCTGACTTTC.

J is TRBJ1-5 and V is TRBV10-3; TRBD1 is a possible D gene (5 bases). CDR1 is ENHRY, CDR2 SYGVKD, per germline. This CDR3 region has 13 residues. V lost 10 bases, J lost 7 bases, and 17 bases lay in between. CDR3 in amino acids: CATRRGAWQPQHF. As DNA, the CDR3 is TGTGCCACCCGTCGCGGGGCTTGGCAGCCCCAGCATTTT.

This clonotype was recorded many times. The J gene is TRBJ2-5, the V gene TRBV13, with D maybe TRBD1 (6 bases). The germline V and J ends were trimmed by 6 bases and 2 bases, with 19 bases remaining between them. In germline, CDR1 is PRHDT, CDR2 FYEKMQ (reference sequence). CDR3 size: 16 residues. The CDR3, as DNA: TGTGCCAGCAGACCTCTGGGGGCGGGTCGTCAAGAGACCCAGTACTTC. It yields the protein CASRPLGAGRQETQYF.

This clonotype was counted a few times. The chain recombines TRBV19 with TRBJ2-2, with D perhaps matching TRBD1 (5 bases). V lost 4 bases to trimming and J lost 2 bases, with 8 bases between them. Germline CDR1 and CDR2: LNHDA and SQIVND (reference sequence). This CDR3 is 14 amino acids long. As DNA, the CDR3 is TGTGCCAGTAGTAGGGGCTATAACACCGGGGAGCTGTTTTTT. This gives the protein CASSRGYNTGELFF.

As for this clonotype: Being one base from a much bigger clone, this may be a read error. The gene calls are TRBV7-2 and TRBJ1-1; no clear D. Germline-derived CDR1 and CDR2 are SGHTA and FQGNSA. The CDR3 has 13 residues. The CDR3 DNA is TGTGTCAGCAGCTTAGAGAGGGTGGCTGAAGCTTTCTTT. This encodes CVSSLERVAEAFF.

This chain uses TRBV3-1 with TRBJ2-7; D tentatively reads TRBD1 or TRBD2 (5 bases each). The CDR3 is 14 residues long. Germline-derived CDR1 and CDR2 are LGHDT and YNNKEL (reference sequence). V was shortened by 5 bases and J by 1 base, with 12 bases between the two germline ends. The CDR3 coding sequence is TGTGCCAGCAGCGCCCTGGGACCGTCCTACGAGCAGTACTTC. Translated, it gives CASSALGPSYEQYF.

The chain's CDR3 is CASSETGTMGGYTF. Written as DNA, the CDR3 is TGTGCCAGCAGTGAGACAGGGACGATGGGTGGCTACACCTTC. This chain uses TRBV25-1 with TRBJ1-2; 7 nucleotides align to TRBD1. V was clipped by 3 bases and J by 7 bases; unmatched bases: 8. Looked up from germline, CDR1 is MGHDK and CDR2 is SYGVNS. This CDR3 region has 14 residues.

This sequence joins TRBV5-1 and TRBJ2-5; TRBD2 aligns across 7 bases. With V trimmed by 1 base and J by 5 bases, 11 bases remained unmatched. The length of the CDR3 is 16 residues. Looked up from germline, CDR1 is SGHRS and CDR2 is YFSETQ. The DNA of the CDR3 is TGCGCCAGCAGCTTGCCCCCGCCGGGGGGAGGGGAGACCCAGTACTTC. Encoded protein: CASSLPPPGGGETQYF.

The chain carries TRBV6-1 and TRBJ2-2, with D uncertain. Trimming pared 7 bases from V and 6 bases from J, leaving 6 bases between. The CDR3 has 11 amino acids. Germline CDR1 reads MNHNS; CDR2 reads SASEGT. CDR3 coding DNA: TGTGCCAGCAAGCAGGCCGGGGAGCTGTTTTTT. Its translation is CASKQAGELFF.

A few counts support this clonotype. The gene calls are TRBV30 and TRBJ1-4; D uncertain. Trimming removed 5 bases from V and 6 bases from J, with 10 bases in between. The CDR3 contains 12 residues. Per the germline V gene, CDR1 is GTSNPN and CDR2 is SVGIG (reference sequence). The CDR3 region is CAWGPDYEKLFF. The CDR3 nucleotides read TGTGCCTGGGGCCCCGATTATGAAAAACTGTTTTTT.

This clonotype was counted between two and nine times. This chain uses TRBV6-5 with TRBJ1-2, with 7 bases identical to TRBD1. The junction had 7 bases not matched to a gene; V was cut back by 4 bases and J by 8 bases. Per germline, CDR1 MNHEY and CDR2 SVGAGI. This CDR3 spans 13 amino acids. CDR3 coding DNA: TGTGCCAGCAGTTTAGACAGGGTTTCGGGCTACACCTTC. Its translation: CASSLDRVSGYTF.

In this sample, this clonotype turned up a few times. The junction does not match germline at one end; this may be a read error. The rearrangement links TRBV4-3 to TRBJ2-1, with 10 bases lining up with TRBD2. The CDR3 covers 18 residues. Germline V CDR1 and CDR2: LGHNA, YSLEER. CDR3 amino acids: CANSRGVTGTSVYNEQFF. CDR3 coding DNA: TGCGCCAACAGCCGCGGGGTCACCGGGACTAGCGTTTACAATGAGCAGTTCTTC.